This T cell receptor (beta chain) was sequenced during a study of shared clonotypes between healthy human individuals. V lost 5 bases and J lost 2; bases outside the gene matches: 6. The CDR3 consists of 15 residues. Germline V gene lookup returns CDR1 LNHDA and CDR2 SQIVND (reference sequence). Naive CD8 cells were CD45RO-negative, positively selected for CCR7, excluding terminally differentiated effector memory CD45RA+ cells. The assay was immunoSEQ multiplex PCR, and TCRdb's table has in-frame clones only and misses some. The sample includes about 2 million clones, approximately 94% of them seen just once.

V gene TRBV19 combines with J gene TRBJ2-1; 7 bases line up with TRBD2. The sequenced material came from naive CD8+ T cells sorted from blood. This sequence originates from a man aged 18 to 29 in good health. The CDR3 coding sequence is TGTGCCAGTAGTGCCACCGGACTAGCCTACAATGAGCAGTTCTTC. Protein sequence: CASSATGLAYNEQFF.